Listed below are T cell receptor beta chains from one sample, sequenced in a study of glioma-infiltrating T cells after dendritic cell vaccination. Profiling relied on immunoSEQ multiplex PCR, and the TCRdb table lists in-frame clones only, not all of them. The sample shows more than 85,000 clones, roughly 89% of them seen only once. The source material was blood, sampled after dendritic cell vaccination. Receptors originate from a human donor with glioblastoma. CDR3s include the opening cysteine and the closing phenylalanine or tryptophan. Each record gives: V gene, D gene, J gene, clone size, CDR3 protein, CDR3 DNA. The D gene is left open where the match is weak. Clone size is given for some rows only: seen once, a few or many times, or a class if the clone is expanded.

>TRBV10-3|TRBD2|TRBJ2-2|-
CAISVLAGQNTGELFF
TGTGCCATCAGTGTACTAGCGGGGCAGAACACCGGGGAGCTGTTTTTT
>TRBV19|-|TRBJ1-1|once
CASSIFEDTEAFF
TGTGCCAGTAGTATTTTCGAGGACACTGAAGCTTTCTTT
>TRBV7-4|TRBD1|TRBJ1-5|-
CASSPSLTGRGIDQPQHF
TGTGCCAGCAGCCCCAGTTTGACAGGGAGAGGGATTGATCAGCCCCAGCATTTT
>TRBV6-6|-|TRBJ2-1|-
CASSYSLSNEQFF
TGTGCCAGCAGTTACTCCCTTTCCAATGAGCAGTTCTTC
>TRBV2|TRBD2|TRBJ2-1|-
CASSRMTSGSEQFF
TGTGCCAGCAGTAGAATGACTAGCGGTTCTGAGCAGTTCTTC
>TRBV7-6|-|TRBJ2-2|-
CASQGDGSGIGELFF
TGTGCCAGCCAAGGTGATGGGAGCGGAATCGGGGAGCTGTTTTTT
>TRBV6-6|-|TRBJ2-5|-
CASSYFGQQETQYF
TGTGCCAGCAGTTACTTCGGACAGCAAGAGACCCAGTACTTC
>TRBV27|TRBD1|TRBJ1-2|-
CASSSPEGGRGYTF
TGTGCCAGCAGTTCCCCAGAAGGGGGCAGGGGCTACACCTTC
>TRBV7-9|-|TRBJ2-7|-
CASSFGQIPYEQYF
TGTGCCAGCAGCTTTGGACAGATACCCTACGAGCAGTACTTC
>TRBV5-1|TRBD1|TRBJ1-6|-
CASSLGYRGKNSPLHF
TGCGCCAGCAGCCTGGGCTACAGGGGGAAAAATTCACCCCTCCACTTT
>TRBV9|TRBD1|TRBJ1-3|-
CASSVGVGTGVGNTIYF
TGTGCCAGCAGCGTAGGGGTCGGGACAGGGGTTGGAAACACCATATATTTT
>TRBV5-5|TRBD1|TRBJ2-2|-
CASSFGTANTGELFF
TGTGCCAGCAGTTTCGGGACAGCGAACACCGGGGAGCTGTTTTTT
>TRBV4-2|-|TRBJ1-2|-
CASSPEQSINYGYTF
TGTGCCAGCAGCCCGGAACAGAGCATTAACTATGGCTACACCTTC
>TRBV25-1|-|TRBJ1-2|-
CASREPTKGYTF
TGTGCCAGCAGGGAACCCACGAAGGGGTACACCTTC
>TRBV19|-|TRBJ1-4|-
CASSMRGGSFATNEKLFF
TGTGCCAGTAGTATGAGAGGGGGTTCCTTTGCAACTAATGAAAAACTGTTTTTT
>TRBV14|TRBD2|TRBJ2-7|-
CASSPSLTSGVHEQYF
TGTGCCAGCAGTCCTTCCTTGACTAGCGGGGTCCACGAGCAGTACTTC
>TRBV5-1|-|TRBJ2-7|once
CASSSDSTSYEQYF
TGCGCCAGCAGCTCCGACAGTACGTCCTACGAGCAGTACTTC
>TRBV5-1|-|TRBJ2-2|-
CASSLRARVKTGELFF
TGCGCCAGCAGCTTAAGGGCCAGGGTAAAAACCGGGGAGCTGTTTTTT
>TRBV30|-|TRBJ1-2|-
CAYNTQFNYGYTF
TGTGCCTACAATACACAGTTTAACTATGGCTACACCTTC
>TRBV9|-|TRBJ1-1|-
CASSVVPDTEAFF
TGTGCCAGCAGCGTAGTTCCAGACACTGAAGCTTTCTTT
>TRBV7-8|TRBD2|TRBJ2-3|-
CASSRRLATDTQYF
TGTGCCAGCAGCCGAAGACTAGCGACAGATACGCAGTATTTT
>TRBV4-1|TRBD1|TRBJ1-1|-
CASSHRQGEAFF
TGCGCCAGCAGCCATCGACAGGGAGAAGCTTTCTTT
>TRBV6-4|-|TRBJ2-2|-
CASSAGSNTGELFF
TGTGCCAGCAGTGCCGGGAGCAACACCGGGGAGCTGTTTTTT
>TRBV11-3|-|TRBJ1-1|-
CASSLPNYSGTEAFF
TGTGCCAGCAGCTTGCCAAATTACTCGGGGACTGAAGCTTTCTTT
>TRBV10-2|-|TRBJ2-1|-
CASCHRNNNEQFF
TGCGCCAGTTGTCACAGGAATAACAATGAGCAGTTCTTC
>TRBV7-3|-|TRBJ2-1|-
CASSLSGDSYNEQFF
TGTGCCAGCAGCTTATCCGGGGATTCCTACAATGAGCAGTTCTTC
>TRBV5-1|TRBD2|TRBJ2-5|-
CASSRSTSGVGETQYF
TGCGCCAGCAGCCGTTCGACTAGCGGGGTCGGGGAGACCCAGTACTTC
>TRBV5-8|TRBD2|TRBJ2-7|once
CASSLGRLAGGPTNSYEQYF
TGTGCCAGCAGCTTGGGGCGACTAGCGGGGGGGCCAACGAACTCCTACGAGCAGTACTTC
>TRBV5-6|TRBD2|TRBJ2-3|-
CASSLTSGGGSDTQYF
TGTGCCAGCAGCTTGACTAGCGGGGGAGGATCAGATACGCAGTATTTT
>TRBV6-6|TRBD2|TRBJ2-3|-
CASSSHTSGSTDTQYF
TGTGCCAGCAGTTCACACACTAGCGGGAGCACAGATACGCAGTATTTT
>TRBV19|-|TRBJ2-1|-
CASSSGVTNEQFF
TGTGCCAGTAGTTCGGGAGTTACCAATGAGCAGTTCTTC
>TRBV19|TRBD2|TRBJ2-3|-
CASMGEGLAVGAQYF
TGTGCCAGTATGGGGGAGGGACTAGCTGTCGGCGCGCAGTATTTT
>TRBV7-9|TRBD1|TRBJ1-2|-
CASSFEGQGDGYTF
TGTGCCAGCAGCTTTGAGGGACAGGGGGATGGCTACACCTTC
>TRBV2|-|TRBJ1-1|-
CASMNLRGPNAEAFF
TGTGCCAGCATGAACTTGCGGGGGCCCAACGCTGAAGCTTTCTTT
>TRBV9|-|TRBJ2-2|-
CASSVRVNTGELFF
TGTGCCAGCAGCGTTCGGGTTAACACCGGGGAGCTGTTTTTT
>TRBV4-2|-|TRBJ2-2|-
CASSRGGGTETGELFF
TGTGCCAGCAGCCGGGGTGGAGGGACGGAGACCGGGGAGCTGTTTTTT
>TRBV6-6|-|TRBJ2-5|-
CASRGLGVQETQYF
TGTGCCAGCAGGGGCTTAGGGGTACAAGAGACCCAGTACTTC
>TRBV29-1|TRBD1|TRBJ1-4|-
CSVAGTGTSNEKLFF
TGCAGCGTTGCCGGGACAGGGACCTCTAATGAAAAACTGTTTTTT
>TRBV9|TRBD1|TRBJ1-1|-
CASSAGGVGTEAFF
TGTGCCAGCAGCGCAGGGGGAGTGGGCACTGAAGCTTTCTTT
>TRBV7-9|-|TRBJ1-2|-
CASSLAREYGYTF
TGTGCCAGCAGCCTGGCACGGGAGTATGGCTACACCTTC
>TRBV6-6|-|TRBJ2-7|-
CASSPQGSSYEQYF
TGTGCCAGCAGCCCGCAGGGAAGCTCCTACGAGCAGTACTTC
>TRBV11-3|TRBD1|TRBJ2-2|-
CASSRQGDGELFF
TGTGCCAGCAGCAGACAGGGGGACGGGGAGCTGTTTTTT
>TRBV13|-|TRBJ2-6|-
CASSLVEDGANVLTF
TGTGCCAGCAGCTTAGTTGAGGATGGGGCCAACGTCCTGACTTTC
>TRBV6-5|TRBD1|TRBJ1-2|-
CASRTGQPPYTF
TGTGCCAGCCGCACGGGACAGCCTCCCTACACCTTC
>TRBV5-5|-|TRBJ2-7|once
CASSTRDLYEQYF
TGTGCCAGCAGCACCCGGGACTTATACGAGCAGTACTTC
>TRBV18|-|TRBJ2-7|once
CASSPTDSRYEQYF
TGTGCCAGCTCACCGACGGACAGCAGATACGAGCAGTACTTC
>TRBV5-1|TRBD1|TRBJ1-1|few
CASSSPGQGLNTEAFF
TGCGCCAGCAGCTCACCGGGACAGGGCTTGAACACTGAAGCTTTCTTT